These T cell receptor beta chains were read from a single sample in a study of cytomegalovirus exposure and HLA in healthy donors. Data came from immunoSEQ multiplex PCR; TCRdb stores just in-frame clones and leaves some out. The repertoire holds about 140,000 clones, with around 73% as singletons. The specimen sequenced was PBMCs. The receptors here all came from a woman in her thirties or forties in good health and CMV-seronegative. CDR3s include the opening cysteine and the closing phenylalanine or tryptophan. Fields, in order: J gene, V gene, CDR3 protein.

j_gene: TRBJ2-7; v_gene: TRBV11-2; CDR3aa: CASSYLGDRVYEQYF
j_gene: TRBJ1-1; v_gene: TRBV28; CDR3aa: CASSFGQGNTEAFF
j_gene: TRBJ2-6; v_gene: TRBV27; CDR3aa: CASSLTDSGANVLTF
j_gene: TRBJ2-2; v_gene: TRBV7-3; CDR3aa: CASSSLNTGELFF
j_gene: TRBJ2-7; v_gene: TRBV27; CDR3aa: CASSLDQGDEQYF
j_gene: TRBJ1-4; v_gene: TRBV4-1; CDR3aa: CASSLQFTGEKLFF
j_gene: TRBJ2-2; v_gene: TRBV28; CDR3aa: CASSLPPWRSGELFF
j_gene: TRBJ1-2; v_gene: TRBV7-9; CDR3aa: CSSSLGADGSYGYTF
j_gene: TRBJ1-4; v_gene: TRBV10-1; CDR3aa: CASIGTGSSSTNEKLFF
j_gene: TRBJ1-1; v_gene: TRBV4-2; CDR3aa: CASSQEGSGGYTEAFF
j_gene: TRBJ2-1; v_gene: TRBV6-6; CDR3aa: CASSNRRQGSYNEQFF
j_gene: TRBJ2-5; v_gene: TRBV5-8; CDR3aa: CASHRGFQETQYF
j_gene: TRBJ1-5; v_gene: TRBV5-8; CDR3aa: CASSSNRDRVYQPQHF
j_gene: TRBJ2-1; v_gene: TRBV5-1; CDR3aa: CASRSAGSYNEQFF
j_gene: TRBJ1-6; v_gene: TRBV6-6; CDR3aa: CASSYSDRDSPLHF
j_gene: TRBJ2-5; v_gene: TRBV4-2; CDR3aa: CASSPGVSGGPAETQYF
j_gene: TRBJ2-2; v_gene: TRBV6-1; CDR3aa: CASSQQRTGELFF
j_gene: TRBJ2-1; v_gene: TRBV2; CDR3aa: CATGGETSGRYNEQFF
j_gene: TRBJ1-5; v_gene: TRBV12-2; CDR3aa: CASRLSCRYQPQHF
j_gene: TRBJ2-3; v_gene: TRBV7-9; CDR3aa: CASSALLGEGEADTQYF
j_gene: TRBJ1-5; v_gene: TRBV23-1; CDR3aa: CASSQMGRGGLSNQPQHF
j_gene: TRBJ1-2; v_gene: TRBV2; CDR3aa: CASSRIQGAHYGYTF
j_gene: TRBJ1-5; v_gene: TRBV25-1; CDR3aa: CASIRGPTQPQHF
j_gene: TRBJ1-4; v_gene: TRBV6-6; CDR3aa: CASSDRGPEKLFF
j_gene: TRBJ1-5; v_gene: TRBV14; CDR3aa: CASSQGTSAAEPQHF
j_gene: TRBJ1-5; v_gene: TRBV18; CDR3aa: CASSRQGADQPQHF
j_gene: TRBJ1-3; v_gene: TRBV13; CDR3aa: CASSLQGGHTIYF
j_gene: TRBJ1-1; v_gene: TRBV19; CDR3aa: CASSEVREAFF
j_gene: TRBJ1-4; v_gene: TRBV5-1; CDR3aa: CASSLAGRGTNEKLFF
j_gene: TRBJ1-4; v_gene: TRBV4-1; CDR3aa: CASSQDSGQGAIIREKLFF
j_gene: TRBJ2-5; v_gene: TRBV7-8; CDR3aa: CASTFSGGGETQYF
j_gene: TRBJ1-1; v_gene: TRBV14; CDR3aa: CASSQDTFLNTEAFF
j_gene: TRBJ1-2; v_gene: TRBV5-1; CDR3aa: CASSLGGGDYGYTF
j_gene: TRBJ2-3; v_gene: TRBV2; CDR3aa: CASRQAAGSTDTQYF
j_gene: TRBJ1-2; v_gene: TRBV5-4; CDR3aa: CASSFGQGVGYTF
j_gene: TRBJ1-4; v_gene: TRBV28; CDR3aa: CASSQGGTEKLFF
j_gene: TRBJ2-1; v_gene: TRBV19; CDR3aa: CASNPQRGAHNEQFF
j_gene: TRBJ1-1; v_gene: TRBV15; CDR3aa: CATLNRGETTEAFF
j_gene: TRBJ2-5; v_gene: TRBV11-2; CDR3aa: CASSNSLLETQYF
j_gene: TRBJ2-6; v_gene: TRBV19; CDR3aa: CASKRTGRVSGANVLTF
j_gene: TRBJ2-1; v_gene: TRBV6-6; CDR3aa: CASTGEDEQFF
j_gene: TRBJ1-2; v_gene: TRBV5-8; CDR3aa: CASSSRVSYGYTF
j_gene: TRBJ1-4; v_gene: TRBV19; CDR3aa: CASHEPSGYEKLFF
j_gene: TRBJ2-5; v_gene: TRBV5-1; CDR3aa: CASSLSPGVQETQYF
j_gene: TRBJ1-2; v_gene: TRBV7-9; CDR3aa: CASSFRDREGYTF
j_gene: TRBJ2-1; v_gene: TRBV27; CDR3aa: CASSFLHSGLPSSYNEQFF
j_gene: TRBJ1-1; v_gene: TRBV25-1; CDR3aa: CASSAPGTEAFF
j_gene: TRBJ2-4; v_gene: TRBV5-1; CDR3aa: CASSLMGSGGAAKNIQYF
j_gene: TRBJ2-3; v_gene: TRBV5-1; CDR3aa: CASSLAGTSGGGDTQYF
j_gene: TRBJ2-7; v_gene: TRBV6-6; CDR3aa: CASSYSHISHEQYF
j_gene: TRBJ1-1; v_gene: TRBV7-3; CDR3aa: CASSPSPGQGGRATEAFF
j_gene: TRBJ1-4; v_gene: TRBV28; CDR3aa: CASSSLGGGNEKLFF
j_gene: TRBJ1-1; v_gene: TRBV28; CDR3aa: CASSPSGRGDTEAFF
j_gene: TRBJ1-1; v_gene: TRBV10-3; CDR3aa: CAIRGDRPPNTEAFF
j_gene: TRBJ1-2; v_gene: TRBV5-6; CDR3aa: CASSLTGTEGYGYTF
j_gene: TRBJ2-5; v_gene: TRBV9; CDR3aa: CASSALGGAVMETQYF
j_gene: TRBJ1-5; v_gene: TRBV19; CDR3aa: CASSIYDFNQPQHF
j_gene: TRBJ1-3; v_gene: TRBV28; CDR3aa: CASSSASGVSGNTIYF
j_gene: TRBJ2-7; v_gene: TRBV13; CDR3aa: CASSSRLAGVYEQYF